A selection of T cell receptor beta chains follows, all from one sample in a study of blood T cell repertoires in COVID-19. The repertoire was sequenced with immunoSEQ multiplex PCR; TCRdb's copy has only in-frame clones and lacks some. The sample has tens of thousands of clones, 85% seen once. Sequencing used peripheral blood. Every receptor here comes from a man aged 80 or over with acute or convalescent COVID-19. CDR3s include the opening cysteine and the closing phenylalanine or tryptophan. D genes are given only for firm matches. Rows may omit the clone size; those that give it use once, few, many or a size class.

J,V,length,size,D,DNA,CDR3
TRBJ1-5,TRBV24-1,18,.,TRBD1,TGTGCCACCAGTGACCAGGGACAGGGGGTATTTCGCAATCAGCCCCAGCATTTT,CATSDQGQGVFRNQPQHF
TRBJ2-1,TRBV18,16,.,TRBD2,TGTGCCAGCTCACTTCGAGGCGGGGGGGTCTACAATGAGCAGTTCTTC,CASSLRGGGVYNEQFF
TRBJ2-7,TRBV28,14,.,TRBD2,TGTGCCAGCAGTGCTAGCGGGAGGGACGACGAGCAGTACTTC,CASSASGRDDEQYF
TRBJ2-5,TRBV2,16,.,TRBD2,TGTGCCAGCAGCAGACCGGGACTAGCGGGAGTAGAGACCCAGTACTTC,CASSRPGLAGVETQYF
TRBJ2-5,TRBV15,13,.,.,TGTGCCACCAGCAGGACAGTGCAAGAGACCCAGTACTTC,CATSRTVQETQYF
TRBJ1-1,TRBV18,16,few,.,TGTGCCAGCTCACTGGCGACAGGTCAGACCTACACTGAAGCTTTCTTT,CASSLATGQTYTEAFF
TRBJ2-3,TRBV27,13,once,.,TGTGCCAGCAGTTTACGGGGCACAGATACGCAGTATTTT,CASSLRGTDTQYF
TRBJ2-3,TRBV5-1,15,.,TRBD1,TGCGCCAGCAGACCAGGGGGCGGGAGCACAGATACGCAGTATTTT,CASRPGGGSTDTQYF
TRBJ1-5,TRBV6-5,15,.,.,TGTGCCAGCAGTTACTCCGGACAATCGGGTCAGCCCCAGCATTTT,CASSYSGQSGQPQHF
TRBJ1-1,TRBV7-3,13,.,.,TGTGCCAGCAGCTTAAATAGGAACACTGAAGCTTTCTTT,CASSLNRNTEAFF
TRBJ1-1,TRBV5-4,13,.,TRBD1,TGTGCCAGCAGCTTGAGTAAGGGGGCGGAAGCTTTCTTT,CASSLSKGAEAFF
TRBJ2-3,TRBV9,12,.,.,TGTGCCAGCAGCATCATCAGGGATACGCAGTATTTT,CASSIIRDTQYF
TRBJ2-3,TRBV24-1,15,.,.,TGTGCCACCTCAGAAAGCGGAAATATGGCAGATACGCAGTATTTT,CATSESGNMADTQYF
TRBJ2-5,TRBV18,16,.,TRBD2,TGTGCCAGCTCACCATTCAGCGGGAGAGGCTTCGAGACCCAGTACTTC,CASSPFSGRGFETQYF
TRBJ2-7,TRBV6-5,13,.,.,TGTGCCAGCAAGGAAACAGCATCCTACGAGCAGTACTTC,CASKETASYEQYF
TRBJ2-1,TRBV19,20,.,.,TGTGCCAGTAGTGCACCGGGACAGGGGGCACTAGCGGGAGGGAACAATGAGCAGTTCTTC,CASSAPGQGALAGGNNEQFF
TRBJ2-3,TRBV7-3,14,once,.,TGTGCCAGCAGCTTAACGGGAGACACAGATACGCAGTATTTT,CASSLTGDTDTQYF
TRBJ2-7,TRBV5-1,14,.,.,TGCGCCAGCCGTGAGCTAGCTGCTACCTACGAGCAGTACTTC,CASRELAATYEQYF
TRBJ1-6,TRBV6-1,15,.,.,TGTGCCAGCAGTGAAGCGGGCAGGGGATGGGCACCCCTCCACTTT,CASSEAGRGWAPLHF
TRBJ1-5,TRBV28,14,.,.,TGTGCCAGCAGTTTAAGGGCAGGGACACCGCCCCAGCATTTT,CASSLRAGTPPQHF
TRBJ1-4,TRBV9,15,.,TRBD1,TGTGCCAGCAGCCAACGAGGAGGGGGCGTAGAAAAACTGTTTTTT,CASSQRGGGVEKLFF
TRBJ2-7,TRBV15,15,.,.,TGTGCCACCAGCAGAGGACAATCCCGCGAGGGCGAACAGTACTTC,CATSRGQSREGEQYF
TRBJ2-3,TRBV6-4,15,.,TRBD2,TGTGCCAGCAGTGAAGTATCGGGAGGAGGTGGTACGCAGTATTTT,CASSEVSGGGGTQYF
TRBJ2-1,TRBV28,14,.,.,TGTGCCAGCAGTTTGGGGGCTTCCTACAATGAGCAGTTCTTC,CASSLGASYNEQFF
TRBJ2-7,TRBV6-5,15,once,.,TGTGCCAGCACAAGTCGGACAGGGAGGGTAGGCGAGCAGTACTTC,CASTSRTGRVGEQYF
TRBJ1-1,TRBV29-1,14,once,.,TGCAGCGTCGCGGCTACAGGCTCTCGCACTGAAGCTTTCTTT,CSVAATGSRTEAFF
TRBJ1-1,TRBV4-3,14,.,.,TGCGCCAGCAGCCAAGAGGCCACCTACACTGAAGCTTTCTTT,CASSQEATYTEAFF
TRBJ2-1,TRBV7-3,15,.,TRBD1,TGTGCCAGCAGCCCCGACAGGGGCTCCTACAATGAGCAGTTCTTC,CASSPDRGSYNEQFF
TRBJ2-7,TRBV19,15,.,TRBD1,TGTGCCAGTAGCCCCGGGACAGGTAGCTCCTACGAGCAGTACTTC,CASSPGTGSSYEQYF
TRBJ2-5,TRBV2,16,.,TRBD1,TGTGCCAGCAGTGAGATTAACGGACAGGGGGGGGAGACCCAGTACTTC,CASSEINGQGGETQYF
TRBJ2-7,TRBV6-2/TRBV6-3,17,.,TRBD1,TGTGCCAGCAGTTATTTACCGCCGGACAGGGGGCTGTACGAGCAGTACTTC,CASSYLPPDRGLYEQYF
TRBJ2-3,TRBV29-1,14,.,.,TGCAGCGTTGCGGCAGGGGCCTCCACAGATACGCAGTATTTT,CSVAAGASTDTQYF
TRBJ2-6,TRBV9,18,once,.,TGTGCCAGCAGCGTAGGGGCCCAACAACGGTCTGGGGCCAACGTCCTGACTTTC,CASSVGAQQRSGANVLTF
TRBJ1-6,TRBV30,14,once,TRBD1,TGTGCCGGCACCCGGGACAGAGGAAATTCACCCCTCCACTTT,CAGTRDRGNSPLHF
TRBJ2-7,TRBV20-1,15,.,TRBD2,TGCAGTGCTAGTGGTACTAGCGGGAGGTGGGGCGAGCAGTACTTC,CSASGTSGRWGEQYF
TRBJ2-7,TRBV19,14,.,.,TGTGCCAGTAGTCTCGCGGCGGCGCCCTACGAGCAGTACTTC,CASSLAAAPYEQYF
TRBJ2-2,TRBV28,15,.,.,TGTGCCAGCAGTTCCTGGAAAGGGGGATCCGGGGAGCTGTTTTTT,CASSSWKGGSGELFF
TRBJ1-2,TRBV6-5,13,once,TRBD1,TGTGCCAGCAGGCCGGGACAGGGTTATGGCTACACCTTC,CASRPGQGYGYTF
TRBJ1-3,TRBV6-5,15,once,.,TGTGCCAGCAGTCCACGGGGGGGCTCTGGAAACACCATATATTTT,CASSPRGGSGNTIYF
TRBJ2-7,TRBV7-2,16,.,.,TGTGCCAGCAGCTCGGGGCTAGGCGGACTAACCTACGAGCAGTACTTC,CASSSGLGGLTYEQYF
TRBJ1-1,TRBV18,16,.,TRBD1,TGTGCCAGCTCACCGCGCAGCAGACAGGGAGGCACTGAAGCTTTCTTT,CASSPRSRQGGTEAFF
TRBJ1-2,TRBV7-2,15,.,.,TGTGCCAGCAGCCCATACGACAGTTCTAACTATGGCTACACCTTC,CASSPYDSSNYGYTF
TRBJ2-3,TRBV6-5,14,.,TRBD1,TGTGCCAGCAGCCCCTATAGGGGACAGGATACGCAGTATTTT,CASSPYRGQDTQYF
TRBJ2-5,TRBV4-2,15,.,TRBD1,TGTGCCAGCAGCCAAGCGGACAGGGGCCAAGAGACCCAGTACTTC,CASSQADRGQETQYF
TRBJ2-7,TRBV6-5,13,.,TRBD1,TGTGCCAGCAGGACAGGGGGCAAGGACGAGCAGTACTTC,CASRTGGKDEQYF
TRBJ2-3,TRBV7-2,16,.,.,TGTGCCAGCAGCTTAGGTTCGTTAGCTGGCACAGATACGCAGTATTTT,CASSLGSLAGTDTQYF
TRBJ2-3,TRBV7-2,18,.,TRBD2,TGTGCCAGCAGCCCTACCCCTCCTAGCGGGCCTAGCACAGATACGCAGTATTTT,CASSPTPPSGPSTDTQYF
TRBJ2-5,TRBV7-9,14,.,.,TGTGCCAGCAGGCCGCTCGACAGGAAAGAGACCCAGTACTTC,CASRPLDRKETQYF
TRBJ2-7,TRBV6-5,15,.,.,TGTGCCAGCAACCGACCGGGACACCAGTACTACGAGCAGTACTTC,CASNRPGHQYYEQYF
TRBJ2-1,TRBV5-1,15,once,TRBD2,TGCGCCAGCAGCGGACTAGAGGGGTCCTACAATGAGCAGTTCTTC,CASSGLEGSYNEQFF
TRBJ2-3,TRBV2,13,once,TRBD2,TGTGCCAGCTCTCAGGGAGGGTCGGATACGCAGTATTTT,CASSQGGSDTQYF
TRBJ2-3,TRBV14,17,.,TRBD1,TGTGCCAGCAGCCAGAATACAGGGGGCGCAGGAGCAGATACGCAGTATTTT,CASSQNTGGAGADTQYF
TRBJ2-4,TRBV30,12,.,TRBD2,TGTGCCTGGAGGACTAGCGAAAACATTCAGTACTTC,CAWRTSENIQYF
TRBJ1-5,TRBV5-6,12,.,.,TGTGCCAGCAGCTGGGCGGGACAGCCCCAGCATTTT,CASSWAGQPQHF
TRBJ2-3,TRBV5-1,14,.,TRBD2,TGCGCCAGCAGCCCTAGCGGCCGCACAGATACGCAGTATTTT,CASSPSGRTDTQYF
TRBJ2-6,TRBV5-1,15,.,.,TGCGCCAGCAGCGCAGTCAGCTCTGGGGCCAACGTCCTGACTTTC,CASSAVSSGANVLTF
TRBJ1-1,TRBV27,13,once,.,TGTGCCAGCAGTTTAGTAGGGGACACTGAAGCTTTCTTT,CASSLVGDTEAFF
TRBJ1-2,TRBV12-3/TRBV12-4,13,once,TRBD1,TGTGCCAGCAGTTTGGACAGGATCTATGGCTACACCTTC,CASSLDRIYGYTF
TRBJ2-4,TRBV11-2,15,.,.,TGTGCCAGCAGCTTAGACGGACACTTCAAAAACATTCAGTACTTC,CASSLDGHFKNIQYF